The present T cell receptor beta chain was sequenced within a study of blood T cells in healthy people across ages. A second 7 to 11 cycle PCR used barcoded and J-beta primers. TCRdb re-derived calls from the 5' RACE reads in MiXCR, one entry per CDR3 protein. The sample holds approximately 810,000 distinct CDR3 sequences, roughly 40% seen once. Germline V CDR1 and CDR2: LGHNA, YSLEER. CDR3 length: 16 residues. With V trimmed by 3 bases and J by 8 bases, 5 bases remained unmatched. The chain carries TRBV4-3 and TRBJ2-1; 15 nucleotides line up with TRBD2. The clonotype originates from a man aged 18-30 years in good health. Sample: blood. In DNA, the CDR3 is TGCGCCAGCAGCCAGCCCGGGACTAGCGGGGGGCATGAGCAGTTCTTC. This translates into CASSQPGTSGGHEQFF.